Below, 32 T cell receptor beta chains from the same sample are listed, as sequenced in a study of cytomegalovirus exposure and HLA in healthy donors. 13 Jbeta primers and 60 Vbeta primers were used for the PCR. Produced via immunoSEQ multiplex PCR; TCRdb's table is partial and in-frame only. The sample holds around 120,000 clones, approximately 72% seen once. Sequencing was done on a sample of PBMCs. These TCRs come from a man aged 60-69 years in good health and CMV-seropositive.

This clone was observed a few times. V gene TRBV6-5 combines with J gene TRBJ1-2; the match to TRBD1 covers 7 bases. Germline V gene data show CDR1 as MNHEY and CDR2 as SVGAGI. This CDR3 has 14 amino acids. V shed 4 bases, J shed 4 bases, and the junction held 6 bases outside the gene matches. CDR3 amino acids: CASSSLQGFYGYTF. In DNA form, the CDR3 reads TGTGCCAGCAGTTCTTTACAGGGGTTCTATGGCTACACCTTC.

The rearrangement links TRBV2 to TRBJ2-2; 7 bases map to TRBD1. CDR1 is SNHLY and CDR2 is FYNNEI in the germline V gene. The CDR3 totals 16 residues. Trimming removed 5 bases from V and 1 base from J; junction bases left unmatched: 7. CDR3 sequence reads: CASSTLGTENTGELFF. In DNA form, the CDR3 reads TGTGCCAGCAGTACGCTTGGGACAGAGAACACCGGGGAGCTGTTTTTT. Based on the CDR3 plus reference TRBV2 and TRBJ2-2, the full variable domain is EPEVTQTPSHQVTQMGQEVILRCVPISNHLYFYWYRQILGQKVEFLVSFYNNEISEKSEIFDDQFSVERPDGSNFTLKIRSTKLEDSAMYFCASSTLGTENTGELFFGEGSRLTVL.

V usage is TRBV7-9 and J usage is TRBJ2-3; possible D gene TRBD1, 5 bases. V was trimmed by 1 base and J by 1 base, leaving 12 bases between them. CDR3 length: 16 residues. In germline, CDR1 is SEHNR, CDR2 FQNEAQ (reference sequence). This chain's CDR3 is CASSLGGGSGTDTQYF. DNA of the CDR3: TGTGCCAGCAGCTTAGGGGGCGGATCAGGCACAGATACGCAGTATTTT.

This chain connects TRBV9 to TRBJ2-1; 8 nucleotides agree with TRBD2. CDR3 length equals 15 residues. V trimming: 0 bases; J trimming: 2 bases; junction bases outside the gene matches: 1. Germline V gene data show CDR1 as SGDLS and CDR2 as YYNGEE. CDR3 bases: TGTGCCAGCAGCGTAGGGACTAGCCCCTACAATGAGCAGTTCTTC. Protein sequence: CASSVGTSPYNEQFF.

The count of this clone is one. This chain links TRBV15 with TRBJ1-1, with 7 bases fitting TRBD1. The CDR3 covers 13 residues. Germline V CDR1 and CDR2: LNHNV, YYDKDF (reference sequence). V shed 3 bases and J 4 bases; nucleotides not matched to a gene: 2. As DNA, the CDR3 is TGTGCCACCAGCAGGACAGGGCTCACTGAAGCTTTCTTT. Encoded protein: CATSRTGLTEAFF.

The chain joins TRBV28 to TRBJ1-2; 9 bases map to TRBD1. The V gene end was trimmed by 4 bases and the J gene end by 7 bases; junction bases not matched to a gene: 7. The CDR3 is 14 amino acids. Germline CDR1 and CDR2: MDHEN and SYDVKM. For the CDR3, the DNA is TGTGCCAGCAGTTATCCGGGACAGGGCTTTGGCTACACCTTC. This gives the protein CASSYPGQGFGYTF.

This clone occurred a few times. The chain has TRBV10-3 and TRBJ2-5; TRBD2 agrees at 7 bases. The CDR3 is made up of 15 amino acids. V trimming: 6 bases; J trimming: 3 bases; junction bases outside the gene matches: 10. Germline lookup yields CDR1 ENHRY and CDR2 SYGVKD. CDR3 loop: CAIRVGGSLEETQYF. In nucleotides, the CDR3 is TGTGCCATCAGGGTGGGCGGGAGTTTAGAAGAGACCCAGTACTTC.

The rearrangement joins TRBV4-1 to TRBJ2-2, with TRBD2 matching over 8 bases. Germline V lookup: CDR1 MGHRA, CDR2 YSYEKL. V was pared by 6 bases and J by 4 bases, with 7 bases of the junction left unmatched. The CDR3 is 15 amino acids. For the CDR3, the DNA is TGCGCCAGCAGGAGTAGCGGGATCCTCACCGGGGAGCTGTTTTTT. It translates to CASRSSGILTGELFF.

This chain uses TRBV5-4 with TRBJ2-3, with 7 bases that match TRBD2. The CDR3 is made up of 12 amino acids. Germline values: CDR1 SGHNT, CDR2 YYREEE (reference sequence). V lost 4 bases, J lost 4 bases, and 0 bases stayed unmatched. The DNA for the CDR3 is TGTGCCAGCAGCACTAGCGCAGATACGCAGTATTTT. Its translation is CASSTSADTQYF.

This clone was recorded once. V is TRBV6-1 and J is TRBJ2-2; tentative D call: TRBD1 (6 bases). The V gene's germline CDR1 is MNHNS and CDR2 SASEGT. The CDR3 is made up of 14 amino acids. V shed 5 bases and J shed 4 bases, with 11 bases lying between them. CDR3 sequence: CASSLGAPTGELFF. In DNA, the CDR3 is TGTGCCAGCAGTCTGGGGGCGCCCACCGGGGAGCTGTTTTTT.

The chain carries TRBV5-4 and TRBJ1-1; D perhaps matches TRBD1 (5 bases). The CDR3 covers 16 residues. Germline values: CDR1 SGHNT, CDR2 YYREEE (reference sequence). V shed 0 bases and J shed 1 base, with 13 bases lying between them. In DNA form, the CDR3 reads TGTGCCAGCAGCTTGGCTTTACAGGTCGAGAACACTGAAGCTTTCTTT. Protein sequence: CASSLALQVENTEAFF.

The rearrangement joins TRBV28 to TRBJ1-2; 8 bases fit TRBD1. The V and J ends lost 9 bases and 11 bases, in that order; junction bases with no gene match: 20. This CDR3 is 15 amino acids long. Germline lookup yields CDR1 MDHEN and CDR2 SYDVKM. The CDR3 here is CASLQPRGQGRSYTF. The CDR3 nucleotides read TGTGCCAGTCTTCAGCCCAGGGGGCAGGGGCGGAGTTACACCTTC.

In its sample, this clone was seen a few times. The genes are TRBV5-1 and TRBJ1-1, with D maybe TRBD1 (6 bases). CDR1 SGHRS and CDR2 YFSETQ come from the germline V gene. Trimming removed 4 bases from V and 5 bases from J, with 18 bases in between. The length of the CDR3 is 15 residues. CDR3 nucleotide sequence: TGCGCCAGCAGCCCGGGGGCAGGGGAGGGGACTGAAGCTTTCTTT. Translated, it gives CASSPGAGEGTEAFF.

The sample holds a few counts of this clone. The gene calls are TRBV30 and TRBJ1-1, with unresolved D. Germline CDR1 GTSNPN, CDR2 SVGIG (reference sequence). This CDR3 has 13 residues. With 0 bases removed from V and 3 bases from J, the gap between germline ends came to 8 bases. The CDR3 DNA follows: TGTGCCTGGAGTGTACTGATGTACACTGAAGCTTTCTTT. This codes for CAWSVLMYTEAFF.

This clone occurred a few times. V and J are TRBV2 and TRBJ1-1; weak D call: TRBD1 (6 bases). Germline V gene sequence: CDR1 SNHLY, CDR2 FYNNEI. The V gene lost 6 bases and the J gene lost 1 base, with 12 bases spanning the gap. The CDR3 runs to 14 residues. The CDR3 nucleotides are TGTGCCAGCAGCCAAAGGGGACAGAACACTGAAGCTTTCTTT. This translates into CASSQRGQNTEAFF. The full variable domain, rest sourced from reference TRBV2 and TRBJ1-1, is EPEVTQTPSHQVTQMGQEVILRCVPISNHLYFYWYRQILGQKVEFLVSFYNNEISEKSEIFDDQFSVERPDGSNFTLKIRSTKLEDSAMYFCASSQRGQNTEAFFGQGTRLTVV.

The chain carries TRBV5-1 and TRBJ2-5; a weak D match, TRBD2 (6 bases). The CDR3 extends over 14 amino acids. V lost 3 bases, J lost 5 bases, and 14 bases lay in between. The germline V gene has CDR1 SGHRS and CDR2 YFSETQ. The CDR3: CASSSIRGVETQYF. Here the CDR3 DNA reads TGCGCCAGCAGCTCGATCCGCGGGGTGGAGACCCAGTACTTC.

V gene TRBV28 combines with J gene TRBJ2-5; TRBD2 might be the D (6 bases). The tail of the sequence fits TRBJ2-7 better, so the J call may be wrong. The CDR3 has 13 amino acids. Germline CDR1 reads MDHEN; CDR2 reads SYDVKM. CDR3 amino acids: CASSLGLSYEQYF. The CDR3 nucleotides read TGTGCCAGCAGTTTAGGACTATCCTACGAGCAGTACTTC.

V usage is TRBV9 and J usage is TRBJ2-1; 11 nucleotides match TRBD1. Germline V CDR1 and CDR2: SGDLS, YYNGEE. CDR3 size: 15 residues. V lost 0 bases and J lost 9; bases outside the gene matches: 5. The CDR3 is CASSVVSGQGVEQFF. CDR3 DNA: TGTGCCAGCAGCGTAGTGTCGGGACAGGGGGTTGAGCAGTTCTTC. Variable domain in full (rest from reference TRBV9 and TRBJ2-1): DSGVTQTPKHLITATGQRVTLRCSPRSGDLSVYWYQQSLDQGLQFLIQYYNGEERAKGNILERFSAQQFPDLHSELNLSSLELGDSALYFCASSVVSGQGVEQFFGPGTRLTVL.

The chain uses TRBV2 and TRBJ1-5, with 10 bases aligning to TRBD1. CDR1 SNHLY and CDR2 FYNNEI come from the germline V gene. There are 15 residues in the CDR3. Trimming at V came to 5 bases and at J to 2 bases, leaving 3 bases not matched to a gene. The CDR3 DNA reads as TGTGCCAGCAGTAGGGACAGGGGAGGCAATCAGCCCCAGCATTTT. Translating it yields CASSRDRGGNQPQHF.

The genes are TRBV10-2 and TRBJ2-3; D remains unclear. The CDR3 is made up of 12 amino acids. The V gene's germline CDR1 is WSHSY and CDR2 SAAADI. The V and J ends lost 6 bases and 7 bases respectively, with 11 bases between them. The CDR3 sequence is CASSRQYNTQYF. The CDR3 nucleotides read TGCGCCAGCAGCCGCCAGTATAATACGCAGTATTTT.

This chain joins TRBV5-1 and TRBJ2-5; possible D gene TRBD1, 5 bases. The J call is in doubt because the DNA end fits TRBJ2-7 better. Germline CDR1 reads SGHRS; CDR2 reads YFSETQ. The CDR3 loop spans 12 amino acids. CDR3 sequence: CASSLGHYEQYF. Written as DNA, the CDR3 is TGCGCCAGCAGCTTAGGACATTACGAGCAGTACTTC.

The chain is built from TRBV29-1 and TRBJ2-3; 8 bases are shared with TRBD1. V shed 4 bases and J 0 bases; nucleotides not matched to a gene: 6. The CDR3 covers 15 residues. Per the germline V gene, CDR1 is SQVTM and CDR2 is ANQGSEA. CDR3 sequence reads: CSVGGTGGSTDTQYF. In DNA form, the CDR3 reads TGCAGCGTTGGGGGGACAGGAGGAAGCACAGATACGCAGTATTTT.

The V and J genes are TRBV5-1 and TRBJ1-4; 8 bases fit TRBD1. The V gene's germline CDR1 is SGHRS and CDR2 YFSETQ. The junction had 11 bases not matched to a gene; V was cut back by 3 bases and J by 4 bases. The length of the CDR3 is 17 residues. CDR3 residues: CASSSNIRGQVNEKLFF. For the CDR3, the DNA is TGCGCCAGCAGCTCTAATATCCGGGGACAGGTTAATGAAAAACTGTTTTTT.

The chain carries TRBV2 and TRBJ1-5; no firm D call. Looked up from germline, CDR1 is SNHLY and CDR2 is FYNNEI. The CDR3 is 13 amino acids. V was cut by 4 bases and J by 6 bases, with 10 bases left in between. CDR3 coding DNA: TGTGCCAGCAGTGGAGGGAATGGTCAGCCCCAGCATTTT. Its translation: CASSGGNGQPQHF.

Written as DNA, the CDR3 is TGCGCCAGCGAAGCACAGGGATGGAACACCGGGGAGCTGTTTTTT. Its translation: CASEAQGWNTGELFF. This rearrangement joins TRBV5-1 to TRBJ2-2; D may be TRBD1 (6 bases). V was trimmed by 7 bases and J by 1 base, leaving 14 bases between them. Per germline, CDR1 SGHRS and CDR2 YFSETQ. The CDR3 runs 15 residues.

The V and J genes are TRBV4-1 and TRBJ2-5; 8 nucleotides agree with TRBD1. Germline CDR1 MGHRA, CDR2 YSYEKL. The CDR3 loop spans 17 amino acids. The J segment lost 5 bases and the V segment lost 1 base, leaving 12 bases of the junction unmatched. The CDR3 coding sequence is TGCGCCAGCAGCCAAGGCAGTGGGGCAGGGGGCGCGGAGACCCAGTACTTC. Amino acids: CASSQGSGAGGAETQYF.

The chain carries TRBV7-9 and TRBJ1-3, with 8 bases identical to TRBD1. The CDR3 contains 15 residues. V was clipped by 4 bases and J by 2 bases; unmatched bases: 4. Germline CDR1 is SEHNR and CDR2 is FQNEAQ (reference sequence). The chain's CDR3 is CASSSRTGTGNTIYF. The DNA for the CDR3 is TGTGCCAGCAGCTCCAGGACAGGGACTGGAAACACCATATATTTT.

The chain employs TRBV7-9 and TRBJ1-1; 7 bases map to TRBD1. Germline V lookup: CDR1 SEHNR, CDR2 FQNEAQ (reference sequence). The CDR3 sequence is 13 residues long. The V and J ends lost 5 bases and 4 bases, in that order; junction bases with no gene match: 4. The CDR3: CASSQGTVTEAFF. CDR3 bases: TGTGCCAGCAGCCAAGGGACAGTCACTGAAGCTTTCTTT.

The chain links TRBV29-1 to TRBJ2-5; 7 nucleotides align to TRBD2. Germline V gene data show CDR1 as SQVTM and CDR2 as ANQGSEA. The CDR3 consists of 16 residues. V lost 1 base, J lost 5 bases, and 13 bases stayed unmatched. CDR3 loop: CSVEVWAGARGETQYF. The CDR3 coding sequence is TGCAGCGTTGAAGTATGGGCGGGAGCCCGAGGTGAGACCCAGTACTTC.

The V gene is TRBV5-6, the J gene TRBJ2-5; D gene ambiguous. The CDR3 spans 13 residues. Trimming stripped 2 bases from V and 3 bases from J, with 8 bases between. CDR1 is SGHDT, CDR2 YYEEEE, per germline. The CDR3: CASSLVLEETQYF. DNA for the CDR3: TGTGCCAGCAGCTTAGTACTGGAAGAGACCCAGTACTTC.

J is TRBJ2-2 and V is TRBV19; D gene uncertain. V was shortened by 3 bases and J by 2 bases, with 10 bases between the two germline ends. This CDR3 spans 15 amino acids. Germline CDR1 reads LNHDA; CDR2 reads SQIVND (reference sequence). CDR3 protein: CASSMGWANTGELFF. CDR3 nucleotide sequence: TGTGCCAGTAGTATGGGTTGGGCAAACACCGGGGAGCTGTTTTTT.

V is TRBV10-2 and J is TRBJ1-1; 8 bases fit TRBD1. V gave up 4 bases and J gave up 1 base; unmatched junction bases: 5. Germline loops: CDR1 WSHSY, CDR2 SAAADI. CDR3 size: 15 residues. Here the CDR3 DNA reads TGCGCCAGCAGTGGCCCCGGACAGGGGAACACTGAAGCTTTCTTT. Translation gives CASSGPGQGNTEAFF.